The 3 T cell receptor beta chains listed next were all sequenced from one sample in a study of spatial heterogeneity in lung cancer. Study outcomes and limitations: In tumors, expanded intratumoral alpha and beta TCR counts tracked mutation counts.

Their antigen targets remain unknown. A single record per CDR3 protein comes from TCRdb applying MiXCR to the 5' RACE reads. The sample shows fewer than 2,000 distinct CDR3 sequences, roughly 8.9% of them seen only once. The sample's time point: sample taken at primary tumor resection. The source material was lung tumor tissue, sampled at surgery. Source of these receptors: a female donor with early-stage non-small cell lung cancer.

This clonotype was counted only a few times. The chain carries TRBV7-6 and TRBJ2-1; TRBD2 agrees at 8 bases. V lost 4 bases and J lost 4; bases outside the gene matches: 12. The CDR3 spans 17 residues. The germline V gene encodes CDR1 SGHVS and CDR2 FNYEAQ. CDR3 loop: CASSSRPTSEPYNEQFF. Here the CDR3 DNA reads TGTGCCAGCAGCTCCCGGCCGACTAGCGAACCTTACAATGAGCAGTTCTTC.

This clonotype ranks as medium-sized (0.01 to 0.1%). At one end the junction does not follow the germline gene, possibly because of a read error. The chain joins TRBV6-5 to TRBJ2-7, with D unresolved. The germline CDR1 and CDR2 sequences are MNHEY and SVGAGI. The CDR3 is made up of 11 amino acids. The CDR3 is CASSYSNAVHF. CDR3 DNA sequence: TGTGCCAGCAGTTACTCGAACGCTGTGCACTTC.

The J gene is TRBJ2-3, the V gene TRBV29-1, with D perhaps TRBD2 (7 bases). The ends were cut back, 4 bases at V and 5 bases at J, with 13 bases in the middle. This CDR3 contains 13 residues. The V gene's germline CDR1 is SQVTM and CDR2 ANQGSEA. The CDR3 DNA sequence: TGCAGCGTTGGACCTAGGGGGGGAGATACGCAGTATTTT. Its translation: CSVGPRGGDTQYF.